The entry below gives a single T cell receptor beta chain sequence along with its context. It has no known antigen specificity. No much larger clonotype is one base removed from it; base qualities were not supplied. Receptor libraries were prepared by the immunoSEQ multiplex PCR assay. The multiplex PCR relied on a mix of 60 forward primers for TCR Vbeta segments and 13 reverse primers for TCR Jbeta segments. The CDR3 region of rearranged TCR beta genes was amplified from genomic DNA by a multiplex PCR assay. The amplified TCR beta libraries were sequenced on the Illumina HiSeq System as 87-base-pair reads. The original methods were these. In a later analysis, some 80 million unique TCR beta chains were counted across the approximately 640 repertoires, and roughly 11 million of these chains were shared by at least two donors. A nearest-neighbor algorithm error-corrected the raw reads and collapsed the reads into unique sequences, merging closely related sequences to remove PCR and sequencing errors. CDR3 sequences were aligned to IMGT reference sequences to assign V, D and J gene segments. For a sequence to be retained, a match of at least six nucleotides was required to both a V gene segment and a J gene segment. A rearrangement counted as productive if the CDR3 had no stop codons and remained in frame with V and J, and every other rearrangement counted as non-productive. CDR3 was defined according to IMGT convention as the region running from the second conserved V-encoded cysteine to the conserved J-encoded phenylalanine. The earlier analysis of 450 to 750 of the donors excluded any sequence lacking an unambiguous match to a single V gene segment. An earlier analysis of approximately 590 of the donors called V segments functional above 56.7% productive rearrangements and segregating when the between-donor standard deviation exceeded 5%. A statistical classification framework was built to diagnose cytomegalovirus status from the catalog of TCR beta chain sequences. In a later analysis, TCR nucleotide sequences were compared against IMGT/GENE-DB human TR gene sequences so that V and J genes could be assigned. In a later analysis, CDR3 sequences and most-parsimonious VDJ recombination scenarios were assigned using the TCRdist pipeline. A later analysis defined each TCR beta chain by its CDR3 amino acid sequence plus V-gene family, and excluded reads lacking a unique V-gene family. A later analysis removed several hundred highly shared, low-generation-probability nucleotide sequences to deal with suspected cross-contamination and a sequencing artifact. For each public chain, a later analysis derived a clonal expansion index from normalized ranks of inferred template counts within each repertoire. Generation probabilities in a later analysis came from a VDJ recombination model fitted to out-of-frame rearrangements, and those results were checked against IGoR. Hypergeometric tests were used in a later analysis to score TCR-TCR, TCR-HLA and TCR-CMV co-occurrence, with a repertoire-size bias correction applied to the TCR pairs. In a later analysis, false discovery rates were estimated by permuting HLA or CMV assignments 20 times. In a later analysis, co-occurring TCRs were grouped using DBSCAN, and TCRdist sequence similarity was added for clustering within HLA-allele-positive subsets. For co-occurrence clustering, repertoires with fewer than 30,000 or more than 120,000 public chains were excluded, along with five repertoires with anomalous nucleotide sharing. The immuneACCESS repertoire file appears here via TCRdb, limited to in-frame rearrangements. These files lack a portion of the clones; in checked studies, under half of the deficit traces to unresolved V genes, and the cause of the others is not known. Clone size and V and J calls were adopted from that table, with D and trimming inferred from the DNA. A total of about 110,000 clones appear in this sample, 82% of them only once. The ten largest clones capture about 2.5% of the sample.

Including cysteine and phenylalanine, the CDR3 has 15 amino acids. CDR3 DNA only is kept here, 45 bases in frame from base 1. The germline V and J ends show losses of 1 base and 4 bases respectively, and no gene match explains 3 bases of the junction. The germline V gene sets CDR1 to MNHNS and CDR2 to SASEGT. This entry is derived from a study of cytomegalovirus exposure and HLA in healthy donors (dated by TCRdb to the late 2010s). Regarding the research as a whole: An earlier analysis of a few hundred of the donors reported approximately 300 Gb of sequence data and 117 million unique TCR beta sequences obtained from around 170 million T cells. An early release covering approximately 600 HLA-typed donors comprised 300 to 350 gigabases of sequencing data and tens of millions of unique TCR sequences. Of the roughly 400 genotyped donors, roughly 76% were placed in the genetic ancestry cluster associated with self-reported Caucasian donors. The study aimed to test whether signatures of past pathogen exposure could be identified by cataloging public T cell receptors. The study profiled the T cell repertoires of about 720 subjects by immunosequencing and related them to cytomegalovirus serostatus. In addition to the first cohort of 650 to 800 subjects, a separate validation cohort of some 120 different subjects was used. To predict cytomegalovirus infection status, the study brought together high-throughput TCR immunosequencing, statistical association of individual TCRs with disease status, and machine learning. A later analysis re-analyzed previously published TCR beta repertoires from 600 to 850 donors and added high-resolution HLA genotyping to study TCR occurrence patterns. In the later analysis, no new phenotypic data were used to find candidate immune exposures; instead, reliance was placed on TCR beta sequences and their occurrence across donors. In an earlier analysis of 500 to 650 of the donors, high-throughput TCR beta sequencing was used to judge whether each TCR beta V gene segment behaved as functional or pseudogenic. Donor age, sex, ethnicity and CMV serostatus were compiled together with the repertoire data. In a later genetic analysis, genome-wide SNP genotypes for about three fifths of the roughly 670 donors were used, and that subset was treated as a discovery cohort. All discovery cohort repertoires had been generated on a single sequencing platform. Both class I and class II loci were covered by HLA typing, at four-digit resolution. The number of donors typed differed by locus, with roughly 620-640 for A, B, C, DRB1 and DQB1, around 560 for DQA1, over 600 for DPA1, and some 440 for DPB1. A handful of DR-DQ haplotypes were handled as single units for association and clustering because linkage in the cohort was strong. Across 398 genotyped donors of the cohort, an average of approximately 240,000 unique TCR beta nucleotide sequences per donor were sequenced, and 15% to 20% of those sequences were non-productive.

Study-wide conclusions, independent of this receptor: In the study, approximately 160 TCR beta chains were listed as associated with cytomegalovirus. A few of the identified cytomegalovirus-associated TCR beta chains were confirmed in vitro to be specific for cytomegalovirus antigens. Most CMV-associated TCR beta chains appeared to be HLA-restricted in a later analysis, and the HLA associations seemed to be driven largely by CMV exposure. According to a later genetic analysis, donors in an Asian-associated ancestry cluster had fewer N-insertions in productive TCRs than the approximately 650-donor mean. Linkage disequilibrium might explain the correlated functional status among segregating V segments, but an unknown experimental factor could not be excluded. Across donors, most TCR sequences were observed very rarely, whereas some public TCRs were present in many individuals. In an earlier analysis of some 540 of the donors, most TCR beta V segments appeared in productive rearrangements about 87% or about 30% of the time, broadly matching IMGT annotations. When HLA alleles, especially DR and DQ, strongly co-occurred, attributing TCR associations to individual alleles was difficult. The authors suggested that the approach could potentially be generalized to other disease states and immunological phenotypes. In a later analysis, 16,951 TCR beta sequences were associated with specific HLA alleles at a false discovery rate of 0.05. According to a later analysis, TCR association rates differed among HLA loci, with DRB1 alleles showing the most associated TCRs and HLA-C alleles showing the fewest. HLA typing was unavailable for some donors at each locus, so association tests used only the typed subset. A group of highly shared sequence variants was considered likely to be a technical artifact of the sequencing pipeline. Immune exposure information for the cohort was limited to CMV serostatus. A later analysis reported that several top co-occurrence clusters appeared linked to parvovirus B19, influenza, CMV and Epstein-Barr virus. Some IMGT-functional V segments, including TRBV6-2 and TRBV6-3, could not be distinguished by the 87-base-pair reads and were therefore excluded. In a later analysis, HLA-associated TCR beta chains showed more clonal expansion and lower generation probabilities than non-associated chains that were equally common. This cohort had only TCR beta chains sequenced, and the lack of alpha or paired-chain data limited which features could be detected. Presence/absence analyses assumed roughly uniform sequencing depth across donors, an assumption that may not hold. A further reported finding was that TCR beta sequences accurately predicted the HLA-A and HLA-B alleles for most subjects in the first cohort. The classifier was reported to diagnose cytomegalovirus status with high specificity and sensitivity in both the original cohort and the validation cohort. A later genetic analysis associated a missense DCLRE1C variant with V-gene and J-gene trimming of TCR beta chains, and an independent cohort replicated the association. The earlier analysis of about 600 of the donors excluded approximately 17 rarely observed V segments, including chromosome 9 orphons, because counts were too low.

In total, roughly 670 healthy bone marrow donors made up the cohort. All cohort members were sampled while nominally healthy, although unrecorded immune exposures were likely present. The donor was CMV seropositive and belonged to the group of over 250 seropositive cohort members. A peripheral blood sample was provided by each donor, and peripheral blood mononuclear cells were used for TCR beta sequencing. Genomic DNA was extracted from the blood cell samples with the Qiagen DNeasy Blood Extraction Kit. The chain uses TRBV6-1 and TRBJ1-2, with 10 bases in between that match TRBD1. The specimen was PBMCs. This receptor was identified in a man aged 25 to 40 in good health and CMV-seropositive. The nucleotide sequence is TGTGCCAGCAGTGAAGAGACAGGGGGCGGCTATGGCTACACCTTC. This encodes CASSEETGGGYGYTF.